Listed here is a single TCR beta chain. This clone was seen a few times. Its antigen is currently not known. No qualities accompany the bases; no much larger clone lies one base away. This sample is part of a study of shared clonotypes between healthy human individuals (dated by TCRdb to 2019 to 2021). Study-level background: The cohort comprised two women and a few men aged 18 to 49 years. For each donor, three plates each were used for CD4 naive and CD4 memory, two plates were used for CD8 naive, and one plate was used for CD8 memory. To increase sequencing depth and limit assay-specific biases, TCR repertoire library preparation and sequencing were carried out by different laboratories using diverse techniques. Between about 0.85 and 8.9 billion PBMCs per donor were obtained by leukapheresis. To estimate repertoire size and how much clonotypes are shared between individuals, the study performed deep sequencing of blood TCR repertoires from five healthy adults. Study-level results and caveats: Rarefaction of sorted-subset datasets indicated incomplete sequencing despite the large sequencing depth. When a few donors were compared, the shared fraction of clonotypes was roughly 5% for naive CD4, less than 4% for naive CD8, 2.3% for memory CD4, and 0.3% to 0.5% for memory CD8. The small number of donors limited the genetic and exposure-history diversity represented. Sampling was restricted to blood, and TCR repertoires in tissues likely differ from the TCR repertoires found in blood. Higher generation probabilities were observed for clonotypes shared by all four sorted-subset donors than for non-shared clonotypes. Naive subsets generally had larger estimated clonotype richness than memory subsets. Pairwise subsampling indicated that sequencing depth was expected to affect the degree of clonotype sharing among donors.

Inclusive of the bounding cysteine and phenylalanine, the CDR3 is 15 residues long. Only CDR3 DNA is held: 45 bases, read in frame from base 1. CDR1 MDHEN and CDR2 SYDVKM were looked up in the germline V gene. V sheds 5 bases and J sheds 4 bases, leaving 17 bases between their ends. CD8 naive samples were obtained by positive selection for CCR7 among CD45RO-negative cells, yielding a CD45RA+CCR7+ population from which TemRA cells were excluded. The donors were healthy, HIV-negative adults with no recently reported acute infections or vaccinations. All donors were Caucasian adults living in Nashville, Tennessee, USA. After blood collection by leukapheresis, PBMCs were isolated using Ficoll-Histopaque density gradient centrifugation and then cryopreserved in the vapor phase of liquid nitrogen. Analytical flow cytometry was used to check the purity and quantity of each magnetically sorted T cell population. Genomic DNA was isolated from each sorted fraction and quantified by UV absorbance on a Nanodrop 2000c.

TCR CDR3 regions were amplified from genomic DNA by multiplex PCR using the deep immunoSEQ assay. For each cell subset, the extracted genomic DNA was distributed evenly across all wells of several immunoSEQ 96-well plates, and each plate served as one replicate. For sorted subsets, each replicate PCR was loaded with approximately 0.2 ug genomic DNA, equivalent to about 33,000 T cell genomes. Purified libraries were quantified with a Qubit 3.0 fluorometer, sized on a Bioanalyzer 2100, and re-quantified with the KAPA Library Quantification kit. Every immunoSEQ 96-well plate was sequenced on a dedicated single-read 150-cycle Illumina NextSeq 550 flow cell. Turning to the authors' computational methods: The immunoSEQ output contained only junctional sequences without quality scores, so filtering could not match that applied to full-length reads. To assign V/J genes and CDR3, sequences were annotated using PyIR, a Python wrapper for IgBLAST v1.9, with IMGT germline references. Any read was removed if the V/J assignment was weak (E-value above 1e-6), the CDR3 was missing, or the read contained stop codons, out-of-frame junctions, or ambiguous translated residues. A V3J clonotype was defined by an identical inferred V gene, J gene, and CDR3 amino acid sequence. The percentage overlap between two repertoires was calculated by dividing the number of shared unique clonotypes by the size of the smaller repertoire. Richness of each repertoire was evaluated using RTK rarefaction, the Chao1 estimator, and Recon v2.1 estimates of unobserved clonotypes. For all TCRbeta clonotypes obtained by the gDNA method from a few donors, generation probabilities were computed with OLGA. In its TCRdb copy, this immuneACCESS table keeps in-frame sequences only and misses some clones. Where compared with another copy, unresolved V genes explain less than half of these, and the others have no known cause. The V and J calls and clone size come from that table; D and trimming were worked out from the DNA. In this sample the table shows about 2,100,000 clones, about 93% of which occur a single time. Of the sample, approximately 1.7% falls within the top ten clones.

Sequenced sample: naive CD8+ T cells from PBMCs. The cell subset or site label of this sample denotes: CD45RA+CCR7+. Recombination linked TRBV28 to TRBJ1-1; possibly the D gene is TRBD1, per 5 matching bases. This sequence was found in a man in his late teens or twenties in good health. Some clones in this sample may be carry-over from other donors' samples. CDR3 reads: CASSPIPRGSTEAFF. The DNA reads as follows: TGTGCCAGCAGTCCCATCCCACGGGGGAGCACTGAAGCTTTCTTT. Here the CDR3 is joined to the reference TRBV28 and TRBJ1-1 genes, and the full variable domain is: DVKVTQSSRYLVKRTGEKVFLECVQDMDHENMFWYRQDPGLGLRLIYFSYDVKMKEKGDIPEGYSVSREKKERFSLILESASTNQTSMYLCASSPIPRGSTEAFFGQGTRLTVV.